The 4 T cell receptor beta chains below come from one sample, sequenced in a study of blood T cell repertoires in COVID-19. Sequenced by immunoSEQ multiplex PCR; TCRdb stores in-frame clones only, minus some. The table has tens of thousands of clones, 65% to 90% seen once. What was sequenced was peripheral blood. These receptor sequences come from a human donor in a cohort sampled during active COVID-19.

The V call is TRBV6-5, the J call TRBJ1-4; D uncertain. V was shortened by 0 bases and J by 0 bases, with 8 bases between the two germline ends. Germline values: CDR1 MNHEY, CDR2 SVGAGI. CDR3 size: 16 residues. The CDR3 spells CASSYSADSTNEKLFF. For the CDR3, the DNA is TGTGCCAGCAGTTACTCGGCCGACTCAACTAATGAAAAACTGTTTTTT.

The chain joins TRBV27 to TRBJ2-3; D call uncertain. The CDR3 runs 15 residues. Germline-derived CDR1 and CDR2 are MNHEY and SMNVEV (reference sequence). With 5 bases removed from V and 0 bases from J, the gap between germline ends came to 12 bases. For the CDR3, the DNA is TGTGCCAGCAGTCCAATAACTACTAGCACAGATACGCAGTATTTT. It yields the protein CASSPITTSTDTQYF.

The chain couples TRBV19 to TRBJ1-6, with 7 nucleotides matching TRBD1. The CDR3 consists of 13 residues. In germline, CDR1 is LNHDA, CDR2 SQIVND (reference sequence). V was pared by 9 bases and J by 9 bases, with 8 bases of the junction left unmatched. The CDR3 DNA reads TGTGCCAGCCTACAGGGGCTAGGTTCACCCCTCCACTTT. This sequence encodes CASLQGLGSPLHF.

This clone was seen a few times. The chain employs TRBV11-1 and TRBJ1-1; 10 bases match TRBD1. The CDR3 is made up of 15 amino acids. The germline V gene encodes CDR1 SGHAT and CDR2 FQDESV (reference sequence). J lost 4 bases, V lost 5 bases, and 7 bases had no gene match. CDR3 coding DNA: TGTGCCAGCAGCCGCCGACAGGGGGCTGGCACTGAAGCTTTCTTT. Translation: CASSRRQGAGTEAFF.